This TCR beta chain came from a study of blood T cell repertoires in COVID-19 (dated by TCRdb to the early 2020s). Regarding the complete study: Samples from collaborators originated in the United States, Italy and Spain and spanned both the acute and convalescent phases of COVID-19. Where HLA class I and class II types were available, the types were taken from metadata supplied by the sample provider, not from assay-based typing. Subjects who had been exposed to COVID-19, were actively infected with it, or had recovered from it provided the deeply sampled blood TCRbeta repertoires that made up the dataset. The sample metadata nearly always contained a de-identified subject ID, COVID-19 status, age in years and sex. A freely available public database, intended as a resource for researchers studying the immune response to SARS-CoV-2, is where the repertoires were released. Samples came from the ongoing ImmuneRACE study (first 160 participants) plus 1,254 subjects from 6 global collaborators. The material from the prospective study consisted of cDNA or gDNA derived from T cells, B-cell-depleted T cells, or PBMCs. What the authors observed across the whole study: Clinical and demographic metadata were provided uncurated, with the amount varying by source and participant.

According to the germline V gene (reference sequence), CDR1 reads LNHNV and CDR2 reads YYDKDF. From the cysteine through the phenylalanine, the CDR3 covers 15 amino acids. Of all the DNA, just the CDR3 is kept, 45 bases in frame from base 1. V lost 0 bases and J lost 4 bases; the stretch between them is 10 bases long. TCRbeta CDR3 regions were amplified from genomic DNA by means of the immunoSEQ Assay, a bias-controlled multiplex PCR. The paper's data handling went like this. Within the assay, amplification of reference gene primers was used to estimate how many nucleated cells each sample contained. Sequence reads were collapsed and filtered to measure the absolute abundance of every unique TCRbeta CDR3 rearrangement. For each sample, productive Simpson clonality was calculated as the square root of Simpson's diversity index across productive rearrangements. Held by TCRdb, this immuneACCESS table contains in-frame sequences only and omits some clones. Under half of the omission traces to an unresolved V gene where checked; the cause of the rest is unknown. V, J and clone size were drawn from that table, and D and trimming were deduced from the DNA. The sample table lists about 140,000 clones, 84% of them with a count of one. The ten largest clones represent 8.5% to 9% of the sample.

This clone appeared once. It lacks a known antigen. Base qualities are not at hand, and no much larger clone is one base apart. One collaborating source in Seattle enrolled patients while the patients were actively infected and followed the patients over time throughout the course of disease. Collaborating institutions collected whole blood in K2EDTA tubes following their own protocols. For TCRbeta analysis, collaborators shipped samples as frozen whole blood, isolated PBMCs, or DNA extracted from either of those sample types. The chain was built from TRBV15 and TRBJ2-1; perhaps TRBD1 is the D gene, with 5 bases matching. The sample comprised peripheral blood. This clonotype originated in a man aged 25-40 years with COVID-19, enrolled during active disease. The DNA reads TGTGCCACCAGCAGAGATCGACAGCAGTACAATGAGCAGTTCTTC. It translates to CATSRDRQQYNEQFF. Here the CDR3 is joined to the reference TRBV15 and TRBJ2-1 genes, and the full variable domain is: DAMVIQNPRYQVTQFGKPVTLSCSQTLNHNVMYWYQQKSSQAPKLLFHYYDKDFNNEADTPDNFQSRRPNTSFCFLDIRSPGLGDTAMYLCATSRDRQQYNEQFFGPGTRLTVL.